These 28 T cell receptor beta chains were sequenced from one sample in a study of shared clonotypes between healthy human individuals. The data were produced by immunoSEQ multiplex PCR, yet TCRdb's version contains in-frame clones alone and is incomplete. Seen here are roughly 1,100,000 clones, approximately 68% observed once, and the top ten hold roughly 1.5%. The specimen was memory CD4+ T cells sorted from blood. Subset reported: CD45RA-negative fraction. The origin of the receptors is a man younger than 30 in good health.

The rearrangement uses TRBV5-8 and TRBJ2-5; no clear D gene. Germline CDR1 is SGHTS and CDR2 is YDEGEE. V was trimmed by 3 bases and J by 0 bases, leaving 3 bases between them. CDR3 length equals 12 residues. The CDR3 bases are TGTGCCAGCAGCTCGTACCAAGAGACCCAGTACTTC. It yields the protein CASSSYQETQYF.

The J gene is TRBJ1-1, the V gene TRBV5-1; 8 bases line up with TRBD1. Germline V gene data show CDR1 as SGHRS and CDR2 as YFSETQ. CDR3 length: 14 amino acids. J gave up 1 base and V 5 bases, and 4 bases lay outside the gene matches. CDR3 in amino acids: CASRSGTGNTEAFF. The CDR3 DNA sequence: TGCGCCAGCAGGTCCGGGACAGGGAACACTGAAGCTTTCTTT.

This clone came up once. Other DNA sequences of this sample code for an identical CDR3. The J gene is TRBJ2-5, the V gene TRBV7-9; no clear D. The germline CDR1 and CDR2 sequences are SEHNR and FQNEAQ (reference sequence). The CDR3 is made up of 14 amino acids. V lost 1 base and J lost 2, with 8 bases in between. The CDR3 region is CASSLGAEQETQYF. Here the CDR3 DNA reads TGTGCCAGCAGCTTAGGGGCGGAACAAGAGACCCAGTACTTC.

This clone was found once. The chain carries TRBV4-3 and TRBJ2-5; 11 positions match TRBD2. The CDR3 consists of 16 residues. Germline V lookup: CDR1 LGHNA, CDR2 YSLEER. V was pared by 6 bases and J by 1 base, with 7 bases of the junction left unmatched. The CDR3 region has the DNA TGCGCCAGCAGTCCGGGGGGGACTAGCGGCCAAGAGACCCAGTACTTC. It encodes CASSPGGTSGQETQYF.

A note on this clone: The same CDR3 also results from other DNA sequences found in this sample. CDR3 sequence: CASSWGGSTDTQYF. CDR3 nucleotide sequence: TGCGCCAGCAGTTGGGGGGGCTCTACAGATACGCAGTATTTT. The chain links TRBV5-1 to TRBJ2-3; TRBD2 might be the D (7 bases). Germline V lookup: CDR1 SGHRS, CDR2 YFSETQ. V dropped 5 bases and J dropped 3 bases, with 13 bases sitting between them. The CDR3 is 14 residues long.

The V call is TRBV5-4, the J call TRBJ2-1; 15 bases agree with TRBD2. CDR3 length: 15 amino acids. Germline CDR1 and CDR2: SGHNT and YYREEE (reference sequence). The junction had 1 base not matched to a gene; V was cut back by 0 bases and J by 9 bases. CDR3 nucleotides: TGTGCCAGCAGCTTGGGGACTAGCGGGAGGGTTGAGCAGTTCTTC. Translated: CASSLGTSGRVEQFF.

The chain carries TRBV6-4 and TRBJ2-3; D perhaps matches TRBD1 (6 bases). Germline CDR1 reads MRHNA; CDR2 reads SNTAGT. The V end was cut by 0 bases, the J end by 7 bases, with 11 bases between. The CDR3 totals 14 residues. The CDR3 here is CASSDSTGLNTQYF. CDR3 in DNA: TGTGCCAGCAGTGACTCAACAGGGCTAAATACGCAGTATTTT.

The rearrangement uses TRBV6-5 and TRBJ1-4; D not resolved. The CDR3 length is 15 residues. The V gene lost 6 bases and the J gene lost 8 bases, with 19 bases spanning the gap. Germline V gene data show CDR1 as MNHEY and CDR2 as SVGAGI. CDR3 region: CASRSERVQGEKLFF. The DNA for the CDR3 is TGTGCCAGCAGATCTGAGAGGGTTCAAGGGGAAAAACTGTTTTTT.

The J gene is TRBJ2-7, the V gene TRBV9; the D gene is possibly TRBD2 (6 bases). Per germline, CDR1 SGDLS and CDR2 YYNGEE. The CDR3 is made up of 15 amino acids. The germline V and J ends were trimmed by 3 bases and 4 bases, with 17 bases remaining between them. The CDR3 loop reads CASSAGDFADYEQYF. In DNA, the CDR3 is TGTGCCAGCAGCGCTGGGGACTTCGCTGATTACGAGCAGTACTTC.

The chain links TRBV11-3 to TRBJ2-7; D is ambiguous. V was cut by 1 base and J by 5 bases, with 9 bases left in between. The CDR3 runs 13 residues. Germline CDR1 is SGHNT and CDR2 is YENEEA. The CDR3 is CASSLGVLNEQYF. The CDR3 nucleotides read TGTGCCAGCAGCTTAGGGGTTCTGAACGAGCAGTACTTC.

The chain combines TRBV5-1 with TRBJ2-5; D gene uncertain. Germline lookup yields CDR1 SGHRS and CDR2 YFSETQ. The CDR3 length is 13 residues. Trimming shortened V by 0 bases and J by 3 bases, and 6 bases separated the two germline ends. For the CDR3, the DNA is TGCGCCAGCAGCTTGGCCCAGAAAGAGACCCAGTACTTC. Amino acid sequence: CASSLAQKETQYF.

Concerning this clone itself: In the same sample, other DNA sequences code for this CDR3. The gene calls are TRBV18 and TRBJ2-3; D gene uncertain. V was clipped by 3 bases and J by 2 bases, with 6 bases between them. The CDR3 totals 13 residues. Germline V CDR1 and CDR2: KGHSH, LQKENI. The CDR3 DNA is TGTGCCAGCTCACCCGCGTCCACAGATACGCAGTATTTT. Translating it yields CASSPASTDTQYF.

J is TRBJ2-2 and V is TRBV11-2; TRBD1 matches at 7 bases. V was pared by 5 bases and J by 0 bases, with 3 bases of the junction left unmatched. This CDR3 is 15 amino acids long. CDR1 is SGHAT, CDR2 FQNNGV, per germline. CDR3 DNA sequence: TGTGCCAGCAGCCGACAGGGAACGAACACCGGGGAGCTGTTTTTT. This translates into CASSRQGTNTGELFF.

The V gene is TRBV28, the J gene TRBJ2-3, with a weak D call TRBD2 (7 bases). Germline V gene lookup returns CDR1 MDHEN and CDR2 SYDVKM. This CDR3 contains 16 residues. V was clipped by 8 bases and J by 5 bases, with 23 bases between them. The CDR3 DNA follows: TGTGCCAGCCTGGTAGGGGGGGGCTCCGCGGAAGATACGCAGTATTTT. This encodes CASLVGGGSAEDTQYF.

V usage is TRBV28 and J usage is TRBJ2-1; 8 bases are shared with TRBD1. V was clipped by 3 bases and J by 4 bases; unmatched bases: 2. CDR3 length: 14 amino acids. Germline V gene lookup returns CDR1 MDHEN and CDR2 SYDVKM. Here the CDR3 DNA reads TGTGCCAGCAGTTTGGGGACAGGTTACAATGAGCAGTTCTTC. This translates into CASSLGTGYNEQFF.

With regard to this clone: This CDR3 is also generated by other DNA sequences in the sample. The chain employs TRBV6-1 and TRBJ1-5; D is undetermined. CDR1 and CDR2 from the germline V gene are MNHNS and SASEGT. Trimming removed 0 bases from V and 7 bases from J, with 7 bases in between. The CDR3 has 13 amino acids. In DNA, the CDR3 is TGTGCCAGCAGTGAAGCTAGAAGACAGCCCCAGCATTTT. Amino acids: CASSEARRQPQHF.

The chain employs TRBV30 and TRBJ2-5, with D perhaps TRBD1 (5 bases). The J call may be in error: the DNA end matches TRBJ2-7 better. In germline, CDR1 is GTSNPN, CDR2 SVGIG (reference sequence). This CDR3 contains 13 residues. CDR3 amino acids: CAWGQGHSYEQYF. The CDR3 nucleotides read TGTGCCTGGGGTCAGGGCCACTCCTACGAGCAGTACTTC.

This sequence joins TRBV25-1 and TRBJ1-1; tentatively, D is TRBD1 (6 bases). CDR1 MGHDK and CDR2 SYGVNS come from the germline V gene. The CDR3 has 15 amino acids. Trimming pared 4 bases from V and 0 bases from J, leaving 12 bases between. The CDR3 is CASSAPQGMNTEAFF. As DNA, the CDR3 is TGTGCCAGCAGTGCCCCACAGGGCATGAACACTGAAGCTTTCTTT.

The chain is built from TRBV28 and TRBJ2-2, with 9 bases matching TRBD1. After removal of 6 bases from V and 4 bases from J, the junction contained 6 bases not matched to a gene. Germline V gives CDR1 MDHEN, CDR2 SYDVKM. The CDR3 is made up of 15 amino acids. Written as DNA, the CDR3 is TGTGCCAGCAGAAGAGGGACAGGGTTCACCGGGGAGCTGTTTTTT. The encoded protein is CASRRGTGFTGELFF.

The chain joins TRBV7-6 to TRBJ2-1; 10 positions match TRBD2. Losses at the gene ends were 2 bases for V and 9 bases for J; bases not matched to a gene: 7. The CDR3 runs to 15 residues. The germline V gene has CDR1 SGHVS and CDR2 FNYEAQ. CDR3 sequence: CASSLLLAGSGEQFF. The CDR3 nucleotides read TGTGCCAGCAGCTTACTACTAGCGGGATCGGGTGAGCAGTTCTTC.

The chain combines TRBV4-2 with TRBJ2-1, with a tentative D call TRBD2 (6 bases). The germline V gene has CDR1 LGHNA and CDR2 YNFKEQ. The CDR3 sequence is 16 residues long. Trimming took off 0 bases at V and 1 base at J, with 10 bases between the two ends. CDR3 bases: TGTGCCAGCAGCCAAGATCAAGCGGGTTCCTACAATGAGCAGTTCTTC. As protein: CASSQDQAGSYNEQFF.

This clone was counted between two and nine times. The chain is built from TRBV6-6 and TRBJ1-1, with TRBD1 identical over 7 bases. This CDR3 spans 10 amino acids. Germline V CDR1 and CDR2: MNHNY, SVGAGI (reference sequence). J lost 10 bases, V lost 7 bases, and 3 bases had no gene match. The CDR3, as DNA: TGTGCCAGCAACAGGGACAGAGCTTTCTTT. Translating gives CASNRDRAFF.

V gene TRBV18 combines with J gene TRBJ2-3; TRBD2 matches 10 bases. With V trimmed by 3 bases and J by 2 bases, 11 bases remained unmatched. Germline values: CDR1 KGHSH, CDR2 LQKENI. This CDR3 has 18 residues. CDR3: CASSPFFEREGNTDTQYF. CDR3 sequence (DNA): TGTGCCAGCTCACCGTTTTTCGAGCGGGAGGGTAACACAGATACGCAGTATTTT. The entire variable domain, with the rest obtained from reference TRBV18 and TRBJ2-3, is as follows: NAGVMQNPRHLVRRRGQEARLRCSPMKGHSHVYWYRQLPEEGLKFMVYLQKENIIDESGMPKERFSAEFPKEGPSILRIQQVVRGDSAAYFCASSPFFEREGNTDTQYFGPGTRLTVL.

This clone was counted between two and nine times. The CDR3 DNA reads TGTGCCAGCAGCTTATCAGGGATTGGTCAGCCCCAGCATTTT. This sequence encodes CASSLSGIGQPQHF. The J gene is TRBJ1-5, the V gene TRBV7-2; D is possibly TRBD1 (5 bases). Germline V gives CDR1 SGHTA, CDR2 FQGNSA. This CDR3 spans 14 amino acids. Trimming took off 2 bases at V and 6 bases at J, with 11 bases between the two ends.

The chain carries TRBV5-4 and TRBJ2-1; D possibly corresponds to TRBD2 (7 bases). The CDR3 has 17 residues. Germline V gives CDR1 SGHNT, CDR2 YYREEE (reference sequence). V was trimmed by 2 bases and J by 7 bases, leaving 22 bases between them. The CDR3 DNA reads TGTGCCAGCAGCTTTAGGGGGGGCGGGAGCCCCAAGAATGAGCAGTTCTTC. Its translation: CASSFRGGGSPKNEQFF.

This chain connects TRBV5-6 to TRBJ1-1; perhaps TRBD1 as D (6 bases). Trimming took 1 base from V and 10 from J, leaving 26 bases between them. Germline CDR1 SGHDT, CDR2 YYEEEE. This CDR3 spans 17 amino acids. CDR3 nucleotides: TGTGCCAGCAGCTTGCTGTGGCAAGGCCAAAGGAGGGGGTTAGCTTTCTTT. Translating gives CASSLLWQGQRRGLAFF.

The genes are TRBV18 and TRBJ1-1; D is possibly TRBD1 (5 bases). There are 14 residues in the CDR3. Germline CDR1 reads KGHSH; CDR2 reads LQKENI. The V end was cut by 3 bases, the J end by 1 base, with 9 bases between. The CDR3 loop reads CASSPDITNTEAFF. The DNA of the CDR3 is TGTGCCAGCTCACCGGACATTACGAACACTGAAGCTTTCTTT.

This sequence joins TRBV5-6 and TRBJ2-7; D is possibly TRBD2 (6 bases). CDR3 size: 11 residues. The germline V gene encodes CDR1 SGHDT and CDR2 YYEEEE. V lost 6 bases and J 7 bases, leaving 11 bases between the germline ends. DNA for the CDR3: TGTGCCAGCACCGCGGAGGGGGAGCAGTACTTC. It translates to CASTAEGEQYF.